These T cell receptor beta chains were read from a single sample in a study of cytomegalovirus exposure and HLA in healthy donors. This table comes from immunoSEQ multiplex PCR, and its TCRdb copy is limited to in-frame clones, with some not included. The data hold 90,000 to 120,000 clones, with roughly 95% observed a single time. The sample was PBMCs. The source of these receptors is a woman aged 18-30 years in good health and CMV-seronegative. Both conserved end residues are part of each CDR3. Fields, in order: D gene, V gene, J gene, clone size, CDR3 DNA, CDR3 protein. D genes are given only for firm matches. Size is stated for part of the rows, as once, few or many counts, or as a class when the clone is expanded.

D: -
V: TRBV7-3
J: TRBJ2-3
size: once
DNA: TGTGCCAGCAGCCCGAGAAAATGGGACACGGTGAGCACAGATACGCAGTATTTT
CDR3: CASSPRKWDTVSTDTQYF

D: -
V: TRBV28
J: TRBJ1-5
size: -
DNA: TGTGCCAGCAGTTTTATCTTCCAGGGGCATCAGCCCCAGCATTTT
CDR3: CASSFIFQGHQPQHF

D: -
V: TRBV5-5
J: TRBJ2-3
size: -
DNA: TGTGCCAGCAGCCTCTACGGAGAAACCACAGATACGCAGTATTTT
CDR3: CASSLYGETTDTQYF

D: -
V: TRBV4-2
J: TRBJ2-7
size: -
DNA: TGTGCCAGCAGCAGGCAGACCACAGGGACCACCTACGAGCAGTACTTC
CDR3: CASSRQTTGTTYEQYF

D: -
V: TRBV5-4
J: TRBJ2-7
size: -
DNA: TGTGCCAGCAGCCTTCCCTCTCCCGGGACACCGTCCTACGAGCAGTACTTC
CDR3: CASSLPSPGTPSYEQYF

D: TRBD2
V: TRBV28
J: TRBJ2-5
size: -
DNA: TGTGCCAGCAGTTCGTTTCCTAGCGGGGGACAAGAGACCCAGTACTTC
CDR3: CASSSFPSGGQETQYF

D: TRBD1
V: TRBV7-9
J: TRBJ1-2
size: -
DNA: TGTGCCAGCAGCACAGGGGCCCCGGGCTATGGCTACACCTTC
CDR3: CASSTGAPGYGYTF

D: TRBD2
V: TRBV19
J: TRBJ2-7
size: -
DNA: TGTGCCAGTAGTATAACGCCTAGCGGGGGTTACGAGCAGTACTTC
CDR3: CASSITPSGGYEQYF

D: -
V: TRBV7-6
J: TRBJ1-1
size: -
DNA: TGTGCCAGCAGCTCGACAAGGAACACTGAAGCTTTCTTT
CDR3: CASSSTRNTEAFF

D: -
V: TRBV4-1
J: TRBJ1-5
size: -
DNA: TGCGCCAGCAGCCCGAATACCGCAGGGGCCGATTATAGCAATCAGCCCCAGCATTTT
CDR3: CASSPNTAGADYSNQPQHF

D: TRBD2
V: TRBV9
J: TRBJ2-2
size: -
DNA: TGTGCCAGCAGCGTATCCGGGACTAGCGGGGCCACCGGGGAGCTGTTTTTT
CDR3: CASSVSGTSGATGELFF

D: TRBD1
V: TRBV7-9
J: TRBJ2-1
size: -
DNA: TGTGCCAGCAGTAAGGGACAGTACAATGAGCAGTTCTTC
CDR3: CASSKGQYNEQFF

D: TRBD1
V: TRBV6-5
J: TRBJ2-7
size: -
DNA: TGTGCCAGCACTAACACAGGGGCCACTTCCTACGAGCAGTACTTC
CDR3: CASTNTGATSYEQYF

D: -
V: TRBV28
J: TRBJ2-7
size: few
DNA: TGTGCCAGCAGACTCCCTGCGAGCTACGAGCAGTACTTC
CDR3: CASRLPASYEQYF

D: TRBD2
V: TRBV19
J: TRBJ2-3
size: -
DNA: TGTGCCAGTAGCAGAGGATTGGGTAGCGGGGGGGCGGGGGGCACAGATACGCAGTATTTT
CDR3: CASSRGLGSGGAGGTDTQYF

D: TRBD2
V: TRBV7-9
J: TRBJ2-1
size: once
DNA: TGTGCCAGCAGCTTACTAGCGGGAGGAAAGAATGAGCAGTTCTTC
CDR3: CASSLLAGGKNEQFF

D: TRBD2
V: TRBV4-2
J: TRBJ2-7
size: -
DNA: TGTGCCAGCAGCCAAGCTTGGAGCGGGGGGGTTGTCGAGCAGTACTTC
CDR3: CASSQAWSGGVVEQYF

D: TRBD1
V: TRBV6-1
J: TRBJ2-7
size: -
DNA: TGTGCCAGCAGTGAAACCGGGACAGGATCCTACGAGCAGTACTTC
CDR3: CASSETGTGSYEQYF

D: TRBD1
V: TRBV5-6
J: TRBJ2-7
size: -
DNA: TGTGCCACCCGGGACAGGGGTACCTACGAGCAGTACTTC
CDR3: CATRDRGTYEQYF

D: -
V: TRBV7-9
J: TRBJ2-3
size: -
DNA: TGTGCCAGCAGCCCGACTTCTGGAGATACGCAGTATTTT
CDR3: CASSPTSGDTQYF

D: -
V: TRBV5-8
J: TRBJ2-7
size: -
DNA: TGTGCCAGCAGCTTGGGACAGACTTCCTACGAGCAGTACTTC
CDR3: CASSLGQTSYEQYF

D: TRBD1
V: TRBV28
J: TRBJ1-5
size: once
DNA: TGTGCCAGCAGACGCGGGACAGGGGGCGGTCAGCCCCAGCATTTT
CDR3: CASRRGTGGGQPQHF

D: -
V: TRBV6-5
J: TRBJ1-4
size: -
DNA: TGTGCCAGCAGTTACTCTGGACAGCCCGTTAAGTCGAAACTGTTTTTT
CDR3: CASSYSGQPVKSKLFF

D: TRBD1
V: TRBV13
J: TRBJ1-1
size: -
DNA: TGTGCCAGCAGCTTTACCAGACAGGGTACTGAAGCTTTCTTT
CDR3: CASSFTRQGTEAFF

D: -
V: TRBV18
J: TRBJ2-1
size: -
DNA: TGTGCCAGCTCACCAAGGAGGGGCGGTTATGAGCAGTTCTTC
CDR3: CASSPRRGGYEQFF

D: -
V: TRBV7-9
J: TRBJ2-1
size: -
DNA: TGTGCCAGCAGCCCTGGCTCCAATGAGCAGTTCTTC
CDR3: CASSPGSNEQFF

D: TRBD2
V: TRBV18
J: TRBJ2-7
size: -
DNA: TGTGCCAGCTCACCAGAGCTAGCGGGGGGATACGAGCAGTACTTC
CDR3: CASSPELAGGYEQYF

D: TRBD2
V: TRBV27
J: TRBJ2-3
size: -
DNA: TGTGCCAGCAGTTTATTGGCGGGGGTGCCGGACACAGATACGCAGTATTTT
CDR3: CASSLLAGVPDTDTQYF

D: -
V: TRBV18
J: TRBJ1-2
size: -
DNA: TGTGCCAGCTCCCAAGGTAGGGGCGTCTATGGCTACACCTTC
CDR3: CASSQGRGVYGYTF

D: -
V: TRBV4-1
J: TRBJ1-2
size: -
DNA: TGCGCCAGCAGGCTACAGGGAGCGGGGAACTATGGCTACACCTTC
CDR3: CASRLQGAGNYGYTF

D: -
V: TRBV4-2
J: TRBJ2-5
size: few
DNA: TGTGCCAGCAGCCAAGGGGGCGGGGTGGCGGAGACCCAGTACTTC
CDR3: CASSQGGGVAETQYF

D: -
V: TRBV9
J: TRBJ1-2
size: -
DNA: TGTGCCAGCAGCGTACAGGGAAAGGATGGCTACACCTTC
CDR3: CASSVQGKDGYTF

D: TRBD1
V: TRBV5-4
J: TRBJ1-6
size: once
DNA: TGTGCCAGCAGCTTTCAGCTGACAGGGATTAATTCACCCCTCCACTTT
CDR3: CASSFQLTGINSPLHF

D: -
V: TRBV27
J: TRBJ2-7
size: -
DNA: TGTGCCAGCAGCCGGGGGACGAACTACGAGCAGTACTTC
CDR3: CASSRGTNYEQYF

D: -
V: TRBV7-3
J: TRBJ1-2
size: -
DNA: TGTGCCAGCAGCCCCGACAGTAACTATGGCTACACCTTC
CDR3: CASSPDSNYGYTF

D: TRBD1
V: TRBV7-9
J: TRBJ2-3
size: -
DNA: TGTGCCAGCAGCTTAGGGACAGGGGTAGATACGCAGTATTTT
CDR3: CASSLGTGVDTQYF

D: -
V: TRBV6-1
J: TRBJ2-1
size: -
DNA: TGTGCCAGCAGTGAAGCGATGACAGTAACCTACAATGAGCAGTTCTTC
CDR3: CASSEAMTVTYNEQFF

D: -
V: TRBV6-5
J: TRBJ2-6
size: -
DNA: TGTGCCAGCGGGGCCTCTGGGGCCAACGTCCTGACTTTC
CDR3: CASGASGANVLTF

D: -
V: TRBV7-9
J: TRBJ2-3
size: -
DNA: TGTGCCAGCAGCTATCCTAGCACAGATACGCAGTATTTT
CDR3: CASSYPSTDTQYF

D: TRBD1
V: TRBV10-3
J: TRBJ2-7
size: -
DNA: TGTGCCATCACTCCGGGACAGTCCTACGAGCAGTACTTC
CDR3: CAITPGQSYEQYF

D: TRBD2
V: TRBV6-1
J: TRBJ2-7
size: -
DNA: TGTGCCAGCAGTGAAGAAGCGGGGAACTACGAGCAGTACTTC
CDR3: CASSEEAGNYEQYF

D: TRBD2
V: TRBV2
J: TRBJ2-1
size: -
DNA: TGTGCCAAGGAAAGGGGACTAGCGGGGGGGCGCTCCTACAATGAGCAGTTCTTC
CDR3: CAKERGLAGGRSYNEQFF

D: -
V: TRBV28
J: TRBJ1-6
size: once
DNA: TGTGCCAGCAGTTTGAGGGCGTCGGTTTCACCCCTCCACTTT
CDR3: CASSLRASVSPLHF

D: TRBD2
V: TRBV14
J: TRBJ2-1
size: -
DNA: TGTGCCAGCAGCCAAGATCAACATGGCGGGGGTTACAATGAGCAGTTCTTC
CDR3: CASSQDQHGGGYNEQFF

D: TRBD2
V: TRBV7-9
J: TRBJ2-1
size: -
DNA: TGTGCCAGCAGCTCCACTAGCGGGGCTGTAAATGAGCAGTTCTTC
CDR3: CASSSTSGAVNEQFF

D: -
V: TRBV4-2
J: TRBJ1-5
size: -
DNA: TGTGCCAGCAGCCAGTTGGGGGGGGGCAATCAGCCCCAGCATTTT
CDR3: CASSQLGGGNQPQHF